Listed here is a single T cell receptor (beta chain). Its antigen remains unknown. Repertoires were generated with immunoSEQ multiplex PCR, while TCRdb's copy carries only in-frame clones and drops some. Here the sample spans tens of thousands of clones, roughly 79% being singletons. The ends were cut back, 6 bases at V and 3 bases at J, with 14 bases in the middle. The CDR3 covers 14 residues. Germline V gives CDR1 MNHNY, CDR2 SVGAGI (reference sequence). This sample was taken from a study of radiation and T cells in renal cell carcinoma. Study-wide results and limits: Top tumor clonotypes rose in blood 2 weeks post-radiation, then contracted.

Time point meaning: baseline pretreatment blood. Sample treatment: 15 Gy SBRT to primary tumor, nephrectomy 4 weeks later. The source of this sequence is a man between 60 and 75 years old with renal cell carcinoma. This chain joins TRBV6-6 and TRBJ1-1; no clear D gene. The material was blood, obtained from a patient whose treatment included radiotherapy and nephrectomy. CDR3 region: CASSRYTSDTEAFF. The CDR3 bases are TGTGCCAGCAGCCGATACACTTCGGACACTGAAGCTTTCTTT.